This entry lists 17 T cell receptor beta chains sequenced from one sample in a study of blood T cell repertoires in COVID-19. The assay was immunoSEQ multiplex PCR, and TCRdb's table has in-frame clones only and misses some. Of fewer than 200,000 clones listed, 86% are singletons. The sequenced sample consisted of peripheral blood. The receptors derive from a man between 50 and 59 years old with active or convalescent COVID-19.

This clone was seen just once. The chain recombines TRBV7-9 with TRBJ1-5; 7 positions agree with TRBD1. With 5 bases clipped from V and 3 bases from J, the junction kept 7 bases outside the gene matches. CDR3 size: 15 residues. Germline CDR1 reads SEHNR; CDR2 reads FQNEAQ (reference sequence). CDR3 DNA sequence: TGTGCCAGCAGCCCATCCGGACAGGCCAATCAGCCCCAGCATTTT. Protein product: CASSPSGQANQPQHF.

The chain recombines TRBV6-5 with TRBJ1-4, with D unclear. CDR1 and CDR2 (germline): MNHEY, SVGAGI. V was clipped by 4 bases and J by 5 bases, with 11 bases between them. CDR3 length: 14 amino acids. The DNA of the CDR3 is TGTGCCAGCAGTTCCGACACCTTGAATGAAAAACTGTTTTTT. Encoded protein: CASSSDTLNEKLFF.

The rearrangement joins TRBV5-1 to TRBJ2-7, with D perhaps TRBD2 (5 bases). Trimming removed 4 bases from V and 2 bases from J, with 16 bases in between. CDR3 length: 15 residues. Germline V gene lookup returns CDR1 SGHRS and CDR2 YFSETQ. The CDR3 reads CASSLGSDATYEQYF. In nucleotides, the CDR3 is TGCGCCAGCAGCCTAGGTAGCGACGCCACCTACGAGCAGTACTTC. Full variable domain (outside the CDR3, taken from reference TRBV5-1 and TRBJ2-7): KAGVTQTPRYLIKTRGQQVTLSCSPISGHRSVSWYQQTPGQGLQFLFEYFSETQRNKGNFPGRFSGRQFSNSRSEMNVSTLELGDSALYLCASSLGSDATYEQYFGPGTRLTVT.

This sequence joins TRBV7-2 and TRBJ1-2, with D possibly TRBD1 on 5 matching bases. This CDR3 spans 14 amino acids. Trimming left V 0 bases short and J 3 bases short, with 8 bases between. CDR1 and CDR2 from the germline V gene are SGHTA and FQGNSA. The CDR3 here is CASSLAGGDYGYTF. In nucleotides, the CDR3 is TGTGCCAGCAGCTTAGCGGGGGGGGACTATGGCTACACCTTC.

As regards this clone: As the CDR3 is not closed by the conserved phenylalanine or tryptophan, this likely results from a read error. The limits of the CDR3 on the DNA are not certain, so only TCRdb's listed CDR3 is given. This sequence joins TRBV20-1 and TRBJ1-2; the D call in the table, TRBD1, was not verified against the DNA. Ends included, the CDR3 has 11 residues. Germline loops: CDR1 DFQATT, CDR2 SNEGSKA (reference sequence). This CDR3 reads CSARPTRDSPL.

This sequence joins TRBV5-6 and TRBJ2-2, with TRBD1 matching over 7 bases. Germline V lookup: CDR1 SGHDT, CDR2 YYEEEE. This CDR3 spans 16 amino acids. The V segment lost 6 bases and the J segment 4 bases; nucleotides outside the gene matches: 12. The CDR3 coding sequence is TGTGCCAGCACCAGAGTCGAGGGACAGCTCACCGGGGAGCTGTTTTTT. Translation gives CASTRVEGQLTGELFF.

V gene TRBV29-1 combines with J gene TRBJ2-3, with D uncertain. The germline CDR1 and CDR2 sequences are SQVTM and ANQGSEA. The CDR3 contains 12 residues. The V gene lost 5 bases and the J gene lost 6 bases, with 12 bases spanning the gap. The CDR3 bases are TGCAGCGTTTACCTAACCAAGGATACGCAGTATTTT. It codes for CSVYLTKDTQYF.

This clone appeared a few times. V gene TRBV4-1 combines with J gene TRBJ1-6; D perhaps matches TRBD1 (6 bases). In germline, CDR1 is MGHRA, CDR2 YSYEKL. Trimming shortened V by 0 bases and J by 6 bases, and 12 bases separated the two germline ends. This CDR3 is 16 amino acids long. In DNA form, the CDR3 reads TGCGCCAGCAGCCAAGAAGGGGGGGGCTTTAATTCACCCCTCCACTTT. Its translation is CASSQEGGGFNSPLHF.

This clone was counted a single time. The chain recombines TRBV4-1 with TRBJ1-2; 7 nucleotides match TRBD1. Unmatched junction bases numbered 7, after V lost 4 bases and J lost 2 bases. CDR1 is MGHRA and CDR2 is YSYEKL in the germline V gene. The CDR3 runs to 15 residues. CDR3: CASSPRQGVNYGYTF. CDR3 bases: TGCGCCAGCAGCCCCCGCCAGGGGGTAAACTATGGCTACACCTTC.

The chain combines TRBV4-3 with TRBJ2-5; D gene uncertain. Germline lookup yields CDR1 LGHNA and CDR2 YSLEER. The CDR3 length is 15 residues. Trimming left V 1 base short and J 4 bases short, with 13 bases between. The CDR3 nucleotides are TGCGCCAGCAGCCAAGCCACTGGCCCGGGAGAGACCCAGTACTTC. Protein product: CASSQATGPGETQYF.

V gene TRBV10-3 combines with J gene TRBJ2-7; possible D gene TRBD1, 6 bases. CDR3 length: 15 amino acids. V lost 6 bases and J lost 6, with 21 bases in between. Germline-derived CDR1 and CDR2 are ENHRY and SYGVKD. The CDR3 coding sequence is TGTGCCATCAGCGAGAGCGCAGACAGGAGTTTCGAGCAGTACTTC. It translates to CAISESADRSFEQYF.

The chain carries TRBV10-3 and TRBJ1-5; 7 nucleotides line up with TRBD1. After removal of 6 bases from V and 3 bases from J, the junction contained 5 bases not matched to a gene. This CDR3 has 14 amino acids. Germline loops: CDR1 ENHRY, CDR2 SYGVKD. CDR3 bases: TGTGCCATCAGCGCTACAGGGGTCAATCAGCCCCAGCATTTT. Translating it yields CAISATGVNQPQHF.

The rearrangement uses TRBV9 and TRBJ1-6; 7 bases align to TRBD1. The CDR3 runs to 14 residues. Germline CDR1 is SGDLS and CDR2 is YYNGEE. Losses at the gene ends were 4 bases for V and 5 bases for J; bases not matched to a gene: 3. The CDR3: CASSPTGDNSPLHF. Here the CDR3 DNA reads TGTGCCAGCAGCCCCACAGGGGATAATTCACCCCTCCACTTT.

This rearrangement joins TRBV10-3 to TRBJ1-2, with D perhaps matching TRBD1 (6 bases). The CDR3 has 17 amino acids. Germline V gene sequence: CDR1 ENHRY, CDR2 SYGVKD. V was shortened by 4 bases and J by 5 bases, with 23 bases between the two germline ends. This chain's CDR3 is CAISAAGVRGTGYGYTF. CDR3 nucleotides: TGTGCCATCAGTGCGGCAGGGGTTCGGGGAACTGGTTATGGCTACACCTTC.

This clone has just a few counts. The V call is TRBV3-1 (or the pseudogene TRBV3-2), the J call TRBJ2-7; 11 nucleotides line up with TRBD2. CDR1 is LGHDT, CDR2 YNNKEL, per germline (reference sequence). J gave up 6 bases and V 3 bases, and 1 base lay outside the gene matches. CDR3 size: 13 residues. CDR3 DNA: TGTGCCAGCAGCCATAGCGGGGGGGCCGAGCAGTACTTC. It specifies CASSHSGGAEQYF.

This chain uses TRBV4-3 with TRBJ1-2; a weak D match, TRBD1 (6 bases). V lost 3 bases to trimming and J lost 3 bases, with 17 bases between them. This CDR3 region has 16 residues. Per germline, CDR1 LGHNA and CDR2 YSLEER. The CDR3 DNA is TGCGCCAGCAGCCATCGGGGGCAGGGAGGGGACTATGGCTACACCTTC. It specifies CASSHRGQGGDYGYTF.

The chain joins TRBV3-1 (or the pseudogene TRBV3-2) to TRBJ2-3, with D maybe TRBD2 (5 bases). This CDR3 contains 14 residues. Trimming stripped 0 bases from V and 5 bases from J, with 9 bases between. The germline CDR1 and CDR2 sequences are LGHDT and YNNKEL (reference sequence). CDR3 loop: CASSQEVGEDTQYF. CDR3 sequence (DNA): TGTGCCAGCAGCCAAGAGGTCGGGGAAGATACGCAGTATTTT.